This T cell receptor beta chain was sequenced in a study of cytomegalovirus exposure and HLA in healthy donors. Study-level background: Sequencing of 150 million to 200 million T cells in an earlier analysis found 100 million to 140 million unique TCR beta sequences. General study results and limits: In a later analysis, a missense DCLRE1C variant was linked to TCR beta V- and J-gene trimming. Most of the CMV-associated TCR beta chains (in a later analysis) appeared to be HLA-restricted.

This clone appeared once. Its antigen is unidentified. The V gene end was trimmed by 3 bases and the J gene end by 5 bases; junction bases not matched to a gene: 11. The CDR3 loop spans 16 amino acids. Germline V lookup: CDR1 MGHRA, CDR2 YSYEKL. The PCR ran on 60 Vbeta and 13 Jbeta primers. Some clones are missing from TCRdb's copy, which holds only in-frame ones; the method was immunoSEQ multiplex PCR. The table shows 150,000 to 200,000 clones, with roughly 80% occurring only once. Sequencing was performed on PBMCs. The rearrangement uses TRBV4-1 and TRBJ1-1; 8 bases map to TRBD1. The origin of this receptor is a man in his forties or fifties in good health and CMV-seropositive. The CDR3: CASSHYSQGAGTEAFF. CDR3 sequence (DNA): TGCGCCAGCAGCCACTACTCCCAGGGGGCGGGTACTGAAGCTTTCTTT.